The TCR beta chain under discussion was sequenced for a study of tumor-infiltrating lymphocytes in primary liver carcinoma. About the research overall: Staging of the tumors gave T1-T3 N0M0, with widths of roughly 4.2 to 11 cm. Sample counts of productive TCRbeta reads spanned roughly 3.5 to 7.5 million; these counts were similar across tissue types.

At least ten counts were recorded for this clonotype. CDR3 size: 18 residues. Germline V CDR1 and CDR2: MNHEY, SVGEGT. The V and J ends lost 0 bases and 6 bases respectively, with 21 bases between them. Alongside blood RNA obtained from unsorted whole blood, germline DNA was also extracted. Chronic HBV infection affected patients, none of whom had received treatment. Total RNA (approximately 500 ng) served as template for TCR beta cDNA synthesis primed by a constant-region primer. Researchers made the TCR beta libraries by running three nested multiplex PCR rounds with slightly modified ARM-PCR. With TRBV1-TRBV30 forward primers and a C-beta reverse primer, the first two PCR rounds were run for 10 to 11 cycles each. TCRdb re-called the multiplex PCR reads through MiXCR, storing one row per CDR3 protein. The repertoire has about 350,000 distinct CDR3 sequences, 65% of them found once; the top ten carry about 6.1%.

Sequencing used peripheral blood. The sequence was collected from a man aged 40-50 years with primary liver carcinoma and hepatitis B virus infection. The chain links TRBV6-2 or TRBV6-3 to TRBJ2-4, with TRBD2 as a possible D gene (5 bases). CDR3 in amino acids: CASSYSLPDGYGGNIQYF. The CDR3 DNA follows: TGTGCCAGCAGTTACTCCCTACCGGACGGATACGGAGGAAACATTCAGTACTTC.